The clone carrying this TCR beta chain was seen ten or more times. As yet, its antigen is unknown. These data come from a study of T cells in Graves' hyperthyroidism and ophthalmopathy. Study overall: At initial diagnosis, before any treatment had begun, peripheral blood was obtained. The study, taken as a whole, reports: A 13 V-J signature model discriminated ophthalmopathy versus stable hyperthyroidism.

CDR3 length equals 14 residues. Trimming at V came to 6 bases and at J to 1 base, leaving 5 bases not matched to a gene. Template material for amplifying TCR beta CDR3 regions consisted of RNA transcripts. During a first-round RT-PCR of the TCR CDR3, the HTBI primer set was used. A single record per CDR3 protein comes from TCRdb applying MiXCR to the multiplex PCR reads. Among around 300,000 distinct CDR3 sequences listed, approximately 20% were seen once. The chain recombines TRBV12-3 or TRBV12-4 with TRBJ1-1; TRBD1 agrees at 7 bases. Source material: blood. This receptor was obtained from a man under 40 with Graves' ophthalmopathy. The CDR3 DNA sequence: TGTGCCAGCAGATCGACAGGGACGAACACTGAAGCTTTCTTT. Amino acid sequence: CASRSTGTNTEAFF.